The 3 T cell receptor beta chains given below trace back to one sample, sequenced in a study of T cells in Graves' hyperthyroidism and ophthalmopathy. Amplification targeted TCR beta CDR3 regions from RNA transcripts. The TCR CDR3 first-round RT-PCR relied on the HTBI primer set. Using its own MiXCR run on the multiplex PCR reads, TCRdb lists one record per CDR3 protein. The sample comprises roughly 100,000 distinct CDR3 sequences, about half of which are singletons, and around 30% rests with the top ten. The specimen sequenced was blood. The receptors stem from a woman aged 40 to 49 with Graves' hyperthyroidism.

This clonotype was recorded at least ten times. The V call is TRBV16, the J call TRBJ1-1; tentatively, D is TRBD1 (6 bases). V shed 10 bases and J shed 7 bases, with 25 bases lying between them. Germline V gene data show CDR1 as KGHSY and CDR2 as FQNENV. The CDR3 spans 15 residues. The CDR3 DNA is TGTGCCATCCTATTTGGGGGCATGGAGGCTCTTGAAGCTTTCTTT. Protein product: CAILFGGMEALEAFF.

The rearrangement links TRBV7-2 to TRBJ1-2; the D gene is possibly TRBD1 (5 bases). The V gene's germline CDR1 is SGHTA and CDR2 FQGNSA. The V gene lost 3 bases and the J gene lost 3 bases, with 11 bases spanning the gap. The CDR3 is made up of 14 amino acids. The CDR3 region is CASSFLRQHYGYTF. Written as DNA, the CDR3 is TGTGCCAGCAGCTTTCTCAGACAGCACTATGGCTACACCTTC.

There are a few counts of this clonotype. The chain employs TRBV7-9 and TRBJ2-7; 9 bases fit TRBD1. CDR3 length equals 14 residues. The germline V gene encodes CDR1 SEHNR and CDR2 FQNEAQ (reference sequence). V lost 5 bases, J lost 9 bases, and 11 bases stayed unmatched. CDR3 DNA: TGTGCCAGCAGCCCAGATCTGACAGGGGGAAGGCAGTACTTC. Translated, it gives CASSPDLTGGRQYF.